This TCR beta chain was retrieved from a study of blood T cell repertoires in COVID-19. Overall study: Samples came from the United States, Italy and Spain, spanning acute and convalescent COVID-19.

The CDR3 length is 13 residues. CDR1 and CDR2 from the germline V gene are MNHEY and SVGEGT. With 6 bases removed from V and 1 base from J, the gap between germline ends came to 7 bases. Adults between about 18 and 95 years of age took part from about two dozen US areas. As processed by the authors: Cell counts per sample came from amplifying reference gene primers. Produced via immunoSEQ multiplex PCR; TCRdb's table is partial and in-frame only. V and J calls plus clone size are reproduced from that table; the DNA served to infer D and trimming. The table records about 160,000 clones, roughly 80% of them present only once. This clone was seen a single time.

The receptor was isolated from a woman aged 40 to 49 with acute COVID-19. The chain has TRBV6-2 or TRBV6-3 and TRBJ2-1; D is possibly TRBD2 (5 bases). Sequenced input: PBMCs or T cells enriched from blood (not recorded which). The CDR3: CASSGLSYNEQFF. CDR3 sequence (DNA): TGTGCCAGCAGCGGACTTTCCTACAATGAGCAGTTCTTC.